The clone carrying this T cell receptor beta chain was seen only a few times. Its antigen is undetermined. The CDR3 spans 15 residues. V lost 2 bases to trimming and J lost 4 bases; unmatched junction nucleotides: 8. In germline, CDR1 is WSHSY, CDR2 SAAADI. The source material, RNA transcripts, was used to amplify TCR beta CDR3 regions. HTBI primers were employed in a first-round RT-PCR of the TCR CDR3. Using its own MiXCR run on the multiplex PCR reads, TCRdb lists one record per CDR3 protein. The sample includes about 46,000 distinct CDR3 sequences, more than 40% of them seen just once. These data belong to a study of T cells in Graves' hyperthyroidism and ophthalmopathy. Whole-study results and caveats: Most expanded thyroid clonotypes above 0.001 also appeared in blood.

Patients between 18 and 65 years old had hyperthyroidism, newly diagnosed and lasting under 2 months. Investigators excluded patients with uncontrolled infection, other autoimmune disease, pregnancy or lactation. Specimen: peripheral blood or thyroid tissue (not recorded which). The sequence was collected from a woman aged 45-65 years with Graves' hyperthyroidism. V is TRBV10-2 and J is TRBJ2-7; 7 positions match TRBD1. CDR3 nucleotide sequence: TGCGCCAGCAGTGAGCCTACAGGGGAAGGGTACGAGCAGTACTTC. Amino acids: CASSEPTGEGYEQYF.